This TCR beta chain was captured by sequencing in a study of human T cells and chemical hapten exposure. This clonotype has a count of ten or more. It was unfractionated whole blood from which total RNA was extracted. Separate cDNA molecules received unique molecular identifiers, which the library attached to them. TCRdb redid the calling of the reads with MiXCR, one entry per CDR3 protein. This sample has about 120,000 distinct CDR3 sequences, with 6.5% to 10% found just once. Losses at the gene ends were 5 bases for V and 3 bases for J; bases not matched to a gene: 6. CDR3 size: 15 residues. In germline, CDR1 is SGHTA, CDR2 FQGNSA.

This TCR was recovered from a human donor in good health. Some clones in this sample may be carry-over from other donors' samples. The chain combines TRBV7-2 with TRBJ1-5, with TRBD1 matching over 8 bases. Material for sequencing was whole blood. The CDR3 reads CASSPDRGFNQPQHF. The DNA of the CDR3 is TGTGCCAGCAGCCCCGACAGGGGATTCAATCAGCCCCAGCATTTT.